This T cell receptor beta chain is drawn from a study of cytomegalovirus exposure and HLA in healthy donors (dated by TCRdb to about 2017). About the investigation overall: An earlier analysis of approximately 590 of the donors reported about 290 Gb of sequence data and 117 million unique TCR beta sequences from 150 million to 200 million T cells. Using immunosequencing, the study profiled T cell repertoires from 666 subjects and related those repertoires to cytomegalovirus serostatus. Class I and class II HLA loci were covered by the typing at four-digit resolution. All discovery cohort repertoires had been generated using a single sequencing platform. Roughly five DR-DQ haplotypes were handled as single units for association and clustering because linkage in the cohort was strong. In an earlier analysis of 587 of the donors, high-throughput TCR beta sequencing was used to judge whether each TCR beta V gene segment behaved as functional or pseudogenic. Of the roughly 400 genotyped donors, approximately 80% were placed in the genetic ancestry cluster associated with self-reported Caucasian donors. In addition to the first cohort of around 670 subjects, a separate validation cohort of 120 different subjects was used. To predict cytomegalovirus infection status, the study combined high-throughput TCR immunosequencing, statistical association of individual TCRs with disease status, and machine learning. An early release covering about 600 HLA-typed donors comprised about 310 gigabases of sequencing data and around 86 million unique TCR sequences. Rather than drawing on any new phenotypic data, the later analysis identified candidate immune exposures from TCR beta sequences and the way those sequences occurred across donors. The study aimed to test whether cataloging public T cell receptors could reveal signatures of past pathogen exposure. Donor age, sex, ethnicity and CMV serostatus were compiled together with the repertoire data. To study patterns of TCR occurrence, a later analysis re-analyzed previously published TCR beta repertoires from under 750 donors and added high-resolution HLA genotyping. On average, 235,054 unique TCR beta nucleotide sequences were sequenced per donor among about 400 genotyped donors of the cohort, with 15% to 20% of those sequences being non-productive. A later genetic analysis took genome-wide SNP genotypes for about three fifths of the 666 donors and used that subset as a discovery cohort. Typing coverage differed by locus: A, B, C, DRB1 and DQB1 were typed in roughly 620-630 donors, DQA1 in around 500, DPA1 in 606, and DPB1 in around 440.

This clone has only one observation. This clone's antigen is unknown. Nothing much larger sits one base from this clone, and base qualities are not available. In total, fewer than 750 healthy bone marrow donors made up the cohort. All cohort members were sampled while nominally healthy, although unrecorded immune exposures were likely present. The donor was CMV seronegative and belonged to the group of roughly 330 seronegative cohort members. Each donor provided a peripheral blood sample, and peripheral blood mononuclear cells were used for TCR beta sequencing. The Qiagen DNeasy Blood Extraction Kit was used to extract genomic DNA from the blood cell samples. Results the study describes overall, beyond this receptor: A later analysis found that most CMV-associated TCR beta chains appeared HLA-restricted, with HLA associations seemingly driven largely by CMV exposure. In a later analysis, HLA-associated TCR beta chains were found to be more clonally expanded and to have lower generation probabilities than equally common non-associated chains. The only immune exposure information available for the cohort was CMV serostatus. In vitro tests confirmed that a few of the cytomegalovirus-associated TCR beta chains recognize cytomegalovirus antigens. The authors suggested that the approach could potentially be extended to other disease states and immunological phenotypes. An earlier analysis of around 600 of the donors showed that most TCR beta V segments appeared in productive rearrangements either about 87% or about 30% of the time, which broadly matched IMGT annotations. The sequencing pipeline was judged likely to have produced a cluster of highly shared sequence variants as a technical artifact. A later analysis reported that several top co-occurrence clusters appeared linked to parvovirus B19, influenza, CMV and Epstein-Barr virus. A total of around 150 TCR beta chains were listed by the study as associated with cytomegalovirus. Strong co-occurrence of HLA alleles, especially DR and DQ, made assigning TCR associations to individual alleles difficult. According to a later analysis, TCR association rates differed among HLA loci, with DRB1 alleles showing the most associated TCRs and HLA-C alleles showing the fewest. Across donors, most TCR sequences were observed very rarely, whereas some public TCRs were present in many individuals. According to a later genetic analysis, donors in an Asian-associated ancestry cluster had fewer N-insertions in productive TCRs than the approximately 610-donor mean. A further reported finding was that TCR beta sequences accurately predicted the HLA-A and HLA-B alleles for most subjects in the first cohort. The classifier was reported to diagnose cytomegalovirus status with high specificity and sensitivity in both the original cohort and the validation cohort. Because counts were too low, about 18 rarely observed V segments, including chromosome 9 orphons, were excluded from the earlier analysis of around 640 of the donors. Because some donors lacked HLA typing at each locus, the association tests relied only on the typed subset. At a false discovery rate of 0.05, a later analysis linked some 18,000 TCR beta sequences to specific HLA alleles. V-gene and J-gene trimming of TCR beta chains was associated with a missense DCLRE1C variant in a later genetic analysis, and the association was replicated in an independent cohort. Roughly uniform sequencing depth across donors was assumed in presence/absence analyses, although this assumption may not hold. Linkage disequilibrium might explain the correlated functional status among segregating V segments, but an unknown experimental factor could not be ruled out. Only TCR beta chains were sequenced in this cohort, and the absence of alpha or paired-chain data limited detectable features.

The library was made by the immunoSEQ multiplex PCR assay. For the multiplex PCR, a mixture combining 60 forward primers for TCR Vbeta segments and 13 reverse primers for TCR Jbeta segments was used. The CDR3 region of rearranged TCR beta genes was amplified from genomic DNA by a multiplex PCR assay. The Illumina HiSeq System was used to sequence the amplified TCR beta libraries as 87-base-pair reads. The authors' pipeline ran thus. A later analysis counted approximately 76 million unique TCR beta chains across the 666 repertoires, and around 9.9 million of these chains were shared by at least two donors. A nearest-neighbor algorithm error-corrected the raw reads and collapsed the reads into unique sequences, merging closely related sequences to remove PCR and sequencing errors. CDR3 sequences were aligned to IMGT reference sequences to assign V, D and J gene segments. For a sequence to be retained, at least a six-nucleotide match to both a V gene segment and a J gene segment was required. A rearrangement was called productive if the CDR3 had no stop codons and remained in frame with V and J, and every other rearrangement was called non-productive. CDR3 was defined according to IMGT convention as the region running from the second conserved V-encoded cysteine to the conserved J-encoded phenylalanine. In an earlier analysis of just under 600 of the donors, sequences lacking an unambiguous match to a single V gene segment were excluded. An earlier analysis of roughly 590 of the donors called V segments functional above 56.7% productive rearrangements and segregating when the between-donor standard deviation exceeded 5%. A statistical classification framework was developed to diagnose cytomegalovirus status using the catalog of TCR beta chain sequences. V and J gene assignment, in a later analysis, came from comparing TCR nucleotide sequences with IMGT/GENE-DB human TR gene sequences. The TCRdist pipeline was used in a later analysis to assign CDR3 sequences and most-parsimonious VDJ recombination scenarios. A later analysis defined each TCR beta chain by its CDR3 amino acid sequence plus V-gene family, and excluded reads lacking a unique V-gene family. As a way to deal with suspected cross-contamination and a sequencing artifact, a later analysis dropped 450 to 700 nucleotide sequences that were highly shared and had low generation probability. In a later analysis, a clonal expansion index for each public chain was calculated from normalized within-repertoire ranks of inferred template counts. In a later analysis, generation probabilities were computed with a VDJ recombination model fitted to out-of-frame rearrangements, and the resulting probabilities were checked against IGoR. A later analysis scored TCR-TCR, TCR-HLA and TCR-CMV co-occurrence with hypergeometric tests, applying a repertoire-size bias correction to TCR pairs. In a later analysis, false discovery rates were estimated by permuting HLA or CMV assignments 20 times. In a later analysis, co-occurring TCRs were grouped with DBSCAN, and TCRdist sequence similarity was added when clustering was performed within HLA-allele-positive subsets. Co-occurrence clustering excluded repertoires with fewer than 30,000 or more than 120,000 public chains, plus five with anomalous nucleotide sharing. TCRdb took this table from immuneACCESS and kept in-frame rearrangements with V and J called. Such tables lack part of the clones; where checked against another copy, unresolved V genes explain under half of the gap, and the rest is unexplained. The V and J calls and clone size were taken over from that table, and D and trimming were inferred from the DNA. Here the sample has about 200,000 clones; 82% occur a single time. The top ten clonotypes cover roughly 0.098% of the sample.

The receptor was derived from a boy younger than 10 in good health and CMV-seronegative. Sequencing input: PBMCs.

The DNA sequence reads TGTGCCAGCAGCTTAGTGAGGGATGGTGAAAAACTGTTTTTT. The translation is CASSLVRDGEKLFF. Rearrangement joined TRBV5-6 to TRBJ1-4; no D gene is confidently identified. The CDR3 has 14 amino acids, counting the end cysteine and phenylalanine. Just the 42-base CDR3 DNA is kept, in frame starting at base 1. At the junction V is shortened by 2 bases and J by 7 bases, with 12 bases in between. The germline V gene encodes CDR1 SGHDT and CDR2 YYEEEE.